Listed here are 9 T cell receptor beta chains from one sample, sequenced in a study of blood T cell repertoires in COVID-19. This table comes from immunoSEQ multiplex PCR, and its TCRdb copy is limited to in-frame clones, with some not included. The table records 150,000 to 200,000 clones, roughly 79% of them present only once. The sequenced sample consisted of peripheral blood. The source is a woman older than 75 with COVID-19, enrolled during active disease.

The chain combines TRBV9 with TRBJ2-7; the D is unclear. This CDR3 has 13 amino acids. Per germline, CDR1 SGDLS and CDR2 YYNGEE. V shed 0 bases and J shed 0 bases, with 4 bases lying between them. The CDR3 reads CASSVDTSYEQYF. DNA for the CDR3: TGTGCCAGCAGCGTAGACACCTCCTACGAGCAGTACTTC.

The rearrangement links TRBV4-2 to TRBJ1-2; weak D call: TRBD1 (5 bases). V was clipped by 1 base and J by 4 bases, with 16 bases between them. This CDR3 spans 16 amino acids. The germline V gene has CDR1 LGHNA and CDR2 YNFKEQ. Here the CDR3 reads CASSQGGGGGLYGYTF. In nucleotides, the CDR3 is TGTGCCAGCAGCCAAGGAGGTGGGGGGGGACTCTATGGCTACACCTTC.

CDR3 coding DNA: TGTGCCAGCAGGCCTTCGGGGGGGCGGGAGACCCAGTACTTC. The encoded protein is CASRPSGGRETQYF. The V call is TRBV27, the J call TRBJ2-5; 8 bases are shared with TRBD2. V lost 6 bases and J lost 5; bases outside the gene matches: 8. The CDR3 has 14 amino acids. Germline V gene sequence: CDR1 MNHEY, CDR2 SMNVEV (reference sequence).

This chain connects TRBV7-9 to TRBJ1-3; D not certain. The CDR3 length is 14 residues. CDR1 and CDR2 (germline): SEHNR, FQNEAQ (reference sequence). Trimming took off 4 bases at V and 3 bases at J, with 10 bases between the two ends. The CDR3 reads CASSSYGVGNTIYF. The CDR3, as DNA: TGTGCCAGCAGCTCCTACGGGGTTGGAAACACCATATATTTT.

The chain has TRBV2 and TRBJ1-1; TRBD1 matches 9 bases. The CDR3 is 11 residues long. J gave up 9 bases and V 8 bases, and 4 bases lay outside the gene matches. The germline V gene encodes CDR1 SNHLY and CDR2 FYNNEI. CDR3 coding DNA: TGTGCCAGCCCGGGACAGGGAAAAGCTTTCTTT. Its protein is CASPGQGKAFF.

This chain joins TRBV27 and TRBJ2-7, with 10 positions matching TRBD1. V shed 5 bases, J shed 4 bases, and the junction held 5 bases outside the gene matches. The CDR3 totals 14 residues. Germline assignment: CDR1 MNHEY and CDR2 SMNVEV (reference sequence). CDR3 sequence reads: CASSRDRGGYEQYF. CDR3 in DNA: TGTGCCAGCAGTCGGGACAGGGGTGGGTACGAGCAGTACTTC.

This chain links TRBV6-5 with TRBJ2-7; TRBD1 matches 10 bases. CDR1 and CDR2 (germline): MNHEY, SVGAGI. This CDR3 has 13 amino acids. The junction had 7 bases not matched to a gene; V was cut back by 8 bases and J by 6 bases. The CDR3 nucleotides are TGTGCCAGCGGCAGACAGGGGGCGAGCGAGCAGTACTTC. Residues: CASGRQGASEQYF.

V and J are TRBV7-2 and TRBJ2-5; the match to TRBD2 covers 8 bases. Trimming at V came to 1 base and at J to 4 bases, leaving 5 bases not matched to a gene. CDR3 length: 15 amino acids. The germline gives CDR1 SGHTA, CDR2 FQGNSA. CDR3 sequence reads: CASSLGLAGVETQYF. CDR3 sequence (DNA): TGTGCCAGCAGCTTAGGGCTAGCGGGCGTAGAGACCCAGTACTTC.

CDR3 region: CASSLGGQGRREQYF. The CDR3 region has the DNA TGCGCCAGCAGCTTGGGGGGACAGGGACGACGCGAGCAGTACTTC. The chain has TRBV5-1 and TRBJ2-7; 9 bases agree with TRBD1. Germline V lookup: CDR1 SGHRS, CDR2 YFSETQ. With V trimmed by 0 bases and J by 6 bases, 7 bases remained unmatched. The CDR3 totals 15 residues.